One T cell receptor (beta chain) is described in this entry. Its specificity is not known. TRB cDNA libraries were made by UMI-labeled 5' RACE. TCRdb re-called the 5' RACE reads and gives one entry per CDR3 protein, without DNA. Its listing shows over 95,000 distinct CDR3 sequences. This entry belongs to a study of CXCR3-negative and CXCR3-positive naive CD8 T cells. The overall study: Approximately 130 million TRB reads in total, about 1.5 +/- 0.3 million per library. General study results and limits: Memory CD8+ cells had much lower diversity, and both naive subsets had comparably high diversity. In CXCR3-positive naive cells, the TRB CDR3s were more hydrophobic than in CXCR3-negative naive cells. Naive subsets did not differ in surface CD5, and TRB CDR3 properties served to infer TCR strength.

Per CD8+ T cell subset, triplicate sorts of approximately 290,000 cells each were done. This sequence was found in a human donor in good health. Some clones in this sample may be carry-over from other donors' samples. Sequencing input: naive CXCR3+ CD8+ T cells from blood. As to subset: CD45RO-CCR7+CD27+CD95- naive CD8+ T cells expressing CXCR3 (TNR3+).

CDR3: CSARILEAHSYEQYF. The chain joins TRBV20-1 to TRBJ2-7; checking the TCRdb D call of TRBD2 is not possible without DNA. CDR3 length: 15 residues. The V gene's germline CDR1 is DFQATT and CDR2 SNEGSKA (reference sequence).